Given below is one TCR beta chain in context. What it binds is not known. The CDR3 loop spans 14 amino acids. Per the germline V gene, CDR1 is MDHEN and CDR2 is SYDVKM. With V trimmed by 6 bases and J by 3 bases, 4 bases remained unmatched. This entry comes from a study of cytomegalovirus exposure and HLA in healthy donors. The PCR was carried out with 60 Vbeta primers and 13 Jbeta primers. Method: immunoSEQ multiplex PCR; TCRdb's copy keeps in-frame clones and lacks some. The sample comprises around 130,000 clones, about three quarters of which are singletons, and roughly 1.5% rests with the top ten. Whole-study results and caveats: The investigators catalogued 150 to 200 TCR beta chains as cytomegalovirus-associated. There were a few CMV-associated chains whose specificity for CMV antigens was confirmed in vitro. In most subjects, TCR beta sequences reportedly gave accurate predictions of HLA-A and HLA-B alleles.

The material sequenced was PBMCs. The chain uses TRBV28 and TRBJ1-4; TRBD1 matches 7 bases. The sequence came from a woman younger than 30 in good health and CMV-seronegative. CDR3 in DNA: TGTGCCAGCAGACATCAGGGGGCTAATGAAAAACTGTTTTTT. It yields the protein CASRHQGANEKLFF.